This section outlines one T cell receptor beta chain sequence together with its context. The entry originates in a study of blood T cell repertoires in COVID-19. Turning to the study itself: PBMCs, B-cell-depleted T cells, or T cells were the source of the cDNA or gDNA that made up the material.

Germline lookup yields CDR1 SEHNR and CDR2 FQNEAQ (reference sequence). The CDR3 totals 13 residues. The V gene lost 5 bases and the J gene lost 9 bases, with 16 bases spanning the gap. Profiled with immunoSEQ multiplex PCR; TCRdb holds only in-frame clones, not every one. The table has 110,000 or so clones, less than 85% seen once. The sample consisted of peripheral blood. This clonotype was obtained from a woman aged 60-75 years with acute or convalescent COVID-19. This chain links TRBV7-9 with TRBJ1-1; TRBD1 might be the D (6 bases). In DNA form, the CDR3 reads TGTGCCAGCAGCGCCCCCCACAGGGTACAAGCTTTCTTT. Amino acid sequence: CASSAPHRVQAFF.